One T cell receptor beta chain is described in this entry. Unique molecular identifiers were incorporated during preparation of the TCRbeta library. MiXCR, applied by TCRdb to the PCR reads, yields one record per CDR3 protein. In the table there are hundreds of thousands of distinct CDR3 sequences, around 9.2% of which are singletons. This entry belongs to a study of T-cell reconstitution after alpha-beta-depleted transplantation in children. The CDR3 runs 12 residues. V lost 4 bases to trimming and J lost 7 bases, with 14 bases between them. CDR1 and CDR2 (germline): SQVTM, ANQGSEA. The starting material was PBMCs, mostly from graft donor cells, obtained 360 days after TCRalphabeta/CD19-depleted stem cell transplant. The source of this sequence is a male patient between 2 and 10 years old who had a stem cell transplant for acute myeloid leukemia, so the T cells may come from the graft donor. The chain is built from TRBV29-1 and TRBJ2-7; maybe TRBD1 (7 bases). DNA of the CDR3: TGCAGCGTTGTCTGGCAGGGGGGTGAGCAGTACTTC. Translating gives CSVVWQGGEQYF.